Below are 28 T cell receptor beta chains sequenced from a single sample in a study of vaccination effects on CD4 cells after COVID-19. Antigen-specific CD4+ T cells were expanded with viral peptide pools in the ViraFEST assay before sequencing. Cultured cells yielded isolated CD4+ T cells after 10 days. Subjects were given two BNT162b2 or mRNA-1273 vaccine doses. Using immunoSEQ multiplex PCR, the repertoire was profiled, and TCRdb retains in-frame clones only, with some absent. The sample includes tens of thousands of clones, over 55% of them seen just once. The antigens for these receptors are not known. The source material was CD4+ T cells from PBMCs cultured with SARS-CoV-2 spike peptides, sampled after COVID-19 vaccination. The source is a human donor who received a COVID-19 vaccine.

This clone was seen a few times. This sequence joins TRBV19 and TRBJ1-5, with D possibly matching TRBD1 (5 bases). Germline V gives CDR1 LNHDA, CDR2 SQIVND (reference sequence). V lost 6 bases, J lost 1 base, and 16 bases lay in between. The CDR3 is made up of 16 amino acids. In DNA, the CDR3 is TGTGCCAGTAGCATATGGACGGGGGTCAGCAATCAGCCCCAGCATTTT. It translates to CASSIWTGVSNQPQHF. The whole variable domain, remainder taken from reference TRBV19 and TRBJ1-5, is DGGITQSPKYLFRKEGQNVTLSCEQNLNHDAMYWYRQDPGQGLRLIYYSQIVNDFQKGDIAEGYSVSREKKESFPLTVTSAQKNPTAFYLCASSIWTGVSNQPQHFGDGTRLSIL.

The table lists this clone with a few counts. The chain carries TRBV5-1 and TRBJ2-3; TRBD1 or TRBD2 may be the D gene (6 bases each). Trimming took off 4 bases at V and 1 base at J, with 13 bases between the two ends. Per the germline V gene, CDR1 is SGHRS and CDR2 is YFSETQ. This CDR3 is 15 amino acids long. The CDR3 bases are TGCGCCAGCAGCGATCAGAGGGGGGGCACAGATACGCAGTATTTT. This sequence encodes CASSDQRGGTDTQYF.

CDR3 bases: TGTGCCACCAGCAGAGCGGCGGGAGGGTTGGATGAGCAGTTCTTC. Its translation is CATSRAAGGLDEQFF. This chain uses TRBV15 with TRBJ2-1, with TRBD2 identical over 9 bases. Germline V gene data show CDR1 as LNHNV and CDR2 as YYDKDF (reference sequence). The CDR3 has 15 amino acids. V was clipped by 1 base and J by 8 bases; unmatched bases: 6.

J is TRBJ1-2 and V is TRBV2; maybe TRBD1 (6 bases). The CDR3 sequence is 12 residues long. V gave up 5 bases and J gave up 4 bases, with 8 bases separating them. Germline CDR1 is SNHLY and CDR2 is FYNNEI. CDR3 sequence: CASSRDTYGYTF. CDR3 DNA: TGTGCCAGCAGTAGGGACACCTATGGCTACACCTTC.

The V gene is TRBV30, the J gene TRBJ1-1; D is unresolved. This CDR3 spans 11 amino acids. The ends were cut back, 0 bases at V and 10 bases at J, with 9 bases in the middle. The germline V gene has CDR1 GTSNPN and CDR2 SVGIG (reference sequence). For the CDR3, the DNA is TGTGCCTGGAGTGTCGGGGATGCAGCTTTCTTT. It specifies CAWSVGDAAFF.

The chain couples TRBV5-4 to TRBJ2-5; 9 bases map to TRBD1. Germline loops: CDR1 SGHNT, CDR2 YYREEE (reference sequence). V trimming: 4 bases; J trimming: 4 bases; junction bases outside the gene matches: 5. The CDR3 covers 14 residues. In nucleotides, the CDR3 is TGTGCCAGCAGCCTACAGGGGGCAACAGAGACCCAGTACTTC. Translation: CASSLQGATETQYF.

This clone was seen a single time. J is TRBJ2-1 and V is TRBV4-1; 9 bases match TRBD2. CDR1 is MGHRA and CDR2 is YSYEKL in the germline V gene. The CDR3 loop spans 16 amino acids. The V segment lost 0 bases and the J segment 9 bases; nucleotides outside the gene matches: 9. CDR3: CASSQEFLAGLGEQFF. The DNA for the CDR3 is TGCGCCAGCAGCCAAGAATTTCTAGCGGGACTCGGTGAGCAGTTCTTC.

The sample holds a few counts of this clone. V and J are TRBV28 and TRBJ1-5, with 9 bases fitting TRBD1. Germline V gives CDR1 MDHEN, CDR2 SYDVKM. CDR3 length equals 15 residues. Unmatched junction bases numbered 5, after V lost 5 bases and J lost 3 bases. The CDR3: CASSPTGGNNQPQHF. DNA for the CDR3: TGTGCCAGCAGTCCGACAGGGGGAAACAATCAGCCCCAGCATTTT.

The V and J genes are TRBV3-1 (or the pseudogene TRBV3-2) and TRBJ2-7; 8 bases line up with TRBD2. Germline-derived CDR1 and CDR2 are LGHDT and YNNKEL (reference sequence). V lost 3 bases and J lost 8; bases outside the gene matches: 15. The CDR3 spans 16 residues. The CDR3 loop is CASSQSHAGGYDKQYF. The CDR3 DNA reads TGTGCCAGCAGCCAGTCGCATGCGGGGGGATACGATAAGCAGTACTTC.

The genes are TRBV5-1 and TRBJ2-5; no definite D call. This CDR3 has 14 amino acids. CDR1 SGHRS and CDR2 YFSETQ come from the germline V gene. V lost 4 bases to trimming and J lost 2 bases, with 12 bases between them. The CDR3 bases are TGCGCCAGCAGCCGGTCAGACGGACAAGAGACCCAGTACTTC. Translating it yields CASSRSDGQETQYF.

The chain links TRBV5-1 to TRBJ2-1; 9 bases align to TRBD2. The J segment lost 7 bases and the V segment lost 0 bases, leaving 5 bases of the junction unmatched. CDR1 is SGHRS, CDR2 YFSETQ, per germline. CDR3 length equals 15 residues. CDR3 sequence reads: CASSLELAGTNEQFF. The CDR3 DNA is TGCGCCAGCAGCTTGGAGCTAGCGGGGACAAATGAGCAGTTCTTC. Supplemented by reference TRBV5-1 and TRBJ2-1, the full variable domain reads KAGVTQTPRYLIKTRGQQVTLSCSPISGHRSVSWYQQTPGQGLQFLFEYFSETQRNKGNFPGRFSGRQFSNSRSEMNVSTLELGDSALYLCASSLELAGTNEQFFGPGTRLTVL.

This clone is termed medium-sized. The chain joins TRBV5-6 to TRBJ1-2; possibly TRBD1 for D (5 bases). Trimming took 1 base from V and 4 from J, leaving 11 bases between them. CDR1 is SGHDT and CDR2 is YYEEEE in the germline V gene. The CDR3 consists of 14 residues. CDR3 loop: CASSLQAGVYGYTF. Written as DNA, the CDR3 is TGTGCCAGCAGCTTGCAGGCGGGGGTCTATGGCTACACCTTC.

This sequence joins TRBV5-1 and TRBJ2-1; 10 bases map to TRBD2. V was pared by 6 bases and J by 7 bases, with 4 bases of the junction left unmatched. CDR1 SGHRS and CDR2 YFSETQ come from the germline V gene. The CDR3 totals 13 residues. CDR3 nucleotide sequence: TGCGCCAGCAAGCCTAGCGGGAGTAATGAGCAGTTCTTC. Residues: CASKPSGSNEQFF.

This clone occurred a few times. The chain is built from TRBV5-4 and TRBJ2-4; 11 bases agree with TRBD2. This CDR3 comprises 16 residues. The germline gives CDR1 SGHNT, CDR2 YYREEE (reference sequence). V lost 4 bases and J lost 0; bases outside the gene matches: 3. CDR3 in DNA: TGTGCCAGCAGCGCTAGCGGGGGGACAGCCAAAAACATTCAGTACTTC. Translated: CASSASGGTAKNIQYF.

This clone was counted only a few times. The rearrangement joins TRBV6-5 to TRBJ2-7; 11 nucleotides line up with TRBD2. Germline CDR1 reads MNHEY; CDR2 reads SVGAGI. V lost 8 bases to trimming and J lost 2 bases; unmatched junction nucleotides: 2. The CDR3 has 13 residues. The CDR3 DNA follows: TGTGCCAGCCAGACTAGCGGGGCCTACGAGCAGTACTTC. Its protein product is CASQTSGAYEQYF.

The V call is TRBV27, the J call TRBJ1-2, with 7 bases aligning to TRBD1. J was trimmed by 7 bases and V by 2 bases; bases with no gene match: 7. The CDR3 covers 14 residues. Germline V gene data show CDR1 as MNHEY and CDR2 as SMNVEV (reference sequence). CDR3 loop: CASSLKGAGRGYTF. The DNA for the CDR3 is TGTGCCAGCAGTTTAAAGGGGGCGGGTCGTGGCTACACCTTC.

The rearrangement uses TRBV24-1 and TRBJ2-3, with TRBD1 matching 7 bases. The CDR3 covers 15 residues. Trimming at V came to 4 bases and at J to 1 base, leaving 4 bases not matched to a gene. Germline V CDR1 and CDR2: KGHDR, SFDVKD. The CDR3 coding sequence is TGTGCCACCAGTGACTCCGGGACAGGCACAGATACGCAGTATTTT. Its translation: CATSDSGTGTDTQYF.

This chain connects TRBV5-1 to TRBJ1-1, with D maybe TRBD1 (5 bases). Trimming took off 0 bases at V and 7 bases at J, with 7 bases between the two ends. CDR3 length: 12 amino acids. Germline CDR1 is SGHRS and CDR2 is YFSETQ. The CDR3 DNA sequence: TGCGCCAGCAGCTTGGAAGACAGTGAAGCTTTCTTT. This codes for CASSLEDSEAFF. Using reference TRBV5-1 and TRBJ1-1 for the parts outside the CDR3, the full variable domain is KAGVTQTPRYLIKTRGQQVTLSCSPISGHRSVSWYQQTPGQGLQFLFEYFSETQRNKGNFPGRFSGRQFSNSRSEMNVSTLELGDSALYLCASSLEDSEAFFGQGTRLTVV.

The chain couples TRBV6-5 to TRBJ2-6; D unresolved. Trimming left V 10 bases short and J 0 bases short, with 10 bases between. This CDR3 comprises 14 residues. From germline, CDR1 is MNHEY and CDR2 SVGAGI. This CDR3 is CATARPSGANVLTF. The CDR3 DNA reads TGTGCCACCGCGAGGCCCTCTGGGGCCAACGTCCTGACTTTC.

The genes are TRBV6-5 and TRBJ2-1, with TRBD2 matching over 13 bases. Germline CDR1 MNHEY, CDR2 SVGAGI. This CDR3 has 15 residues. The V gene end was trimmed by 8 bases and the J gene end by 6 bases; junction bases not matched to a gene: 7. CDR3 sequence reads: CASRTGTSGTNEQFF. CDR3 in DNA: TGTGCCAGCCGGACCGGGACTAGCGGGACCAATGAGCAGTTCTTC.

The chain links TRBV2 to TRBJ2-5; D gene uncertain. Looked up from germline, CDR1 is SNHLY and CDR2 is FYNNEI. The ends were cut back, 4 bases at V and 3 bases at J, with 6 bases in the middle. The CDR3 contains 12 residues. CDR3 DNA: TGTGCCAGCAGTGTCTTGGAAGAGACCCAGTACTTC. Amino acid sequence: CASSVLEETQYF.

The V call is TRBV19, the J call TRBJ2-2; D is possibly TRBD1 or TRBD2 (5 bases each). V gave up 7 bases and J gave up 3 bases, with 12 bases separating them. This CDR3 has 14 amino acids. Per the germline V gene, CDR1 is LNHDA and CDR2 is SQIVND (reference sequence). CDR3 sequence (DNA): TGTGCCAGTACGCGAGGGGTTGACACCGGGGAGCTGTTTTTT. It specifies CASTRGVDTGELFF.

The chain carries TRBV25-1 and TRBJ1-1; D is uncertain. The CDR3 runs 12 residues. Germline V CDR1 and CDR2: MGHDK, SYGVNS. V gave up 6 bases and J gave up 7 bases, with 12 bases separating them. The CDR3 DNA reads TGTGCCAGCAGGGCCAGCAGGTTTGAAGCTTTCTTT. It yields the protein CASRASRFEAFF.

This clone was recorded many times. The V and J genes are TRBV10-2 and TRBJ1-2; 7 bases are a match to TRBD1. The V gene end was trimmed by 0 bases and the J gene end by 6 bases; junction bases not matched to a gene: 7. The CDR3 consists of 15 residues. Per the germline V gene, CDR1 is WSHSY and CDR2 is SAAADI. In nucleotides, the CDR3 is TGCGCCAGCAGTGAGTCGACAGGGTCGCTCGATGGCTACACCTTC. As protein: CASSESTGSLDGYTF.

The genes are TRBV9 and TRBJ1-3, with TRBD1 matching 12 bases. From germline, CDR1 is SGDLS and CDR2 YYNGEE. The junction had 9 bases not matched to a gene; V was cut back by 4 bases and J by 7 bases. The CDR3 sequence is 16 residues long. CDR3 sequence (DNA): TGTGCCAGCAGCCCAGAGGGGACAGGGGGCAGTAACACCATATATTTT. It yields the protein CASSPEGTGGSNTIYF.

The genes are TRBV2 and TRBJ2-5, with TRBD2 matching over 8 bases. V was clipped by 8 bases and J by 5 bases; unmatched bases: 16. The CDR3 runs to 16 residues. Germline CDR1 and CDR2: SNHLY and FYNNEI. CDR3 region: CASWTSTFSRSETQYF. CDR3 DNA: TGTGCCAGCTGGACTAGCACCTTCTCCCGGTCGGAGACCCAGTACTTC.

The chain employs TRBV6-5 and TRBJ1-2; 8 bases align to TRBD1. The CDR3 has 14 amino acids. Germline V gene data show CDR1 as MNHEY and CDR2 as SVGAGI. J was trimmed by 2 bases and V by 6 bases; bases with no gene match: 5. CDR3 nucleotides: TGTGCCAGCAGACGCGGACAGGGCAACTATGGCTACACCTTC. It specifies CASRRGQGNYGYTF.

The chain is built from TRBV25-1 and TRBJ1-2, with D perhaps TRBD1 (6 bases). CDR1 is MGHDK, CDR2 SYGVNS, per germline. The CDR3 totals 15 residues. Deletions cut 3 bases from V and 4 bases from J, with 15 bases between. CDR3 in amino acids: CASSDGGGGGYGYTF. CDR3 nucleotides: TGTGCCAGCAGTGATGGAGGGGGGGGTGGCTATGGCTACACCTTC.